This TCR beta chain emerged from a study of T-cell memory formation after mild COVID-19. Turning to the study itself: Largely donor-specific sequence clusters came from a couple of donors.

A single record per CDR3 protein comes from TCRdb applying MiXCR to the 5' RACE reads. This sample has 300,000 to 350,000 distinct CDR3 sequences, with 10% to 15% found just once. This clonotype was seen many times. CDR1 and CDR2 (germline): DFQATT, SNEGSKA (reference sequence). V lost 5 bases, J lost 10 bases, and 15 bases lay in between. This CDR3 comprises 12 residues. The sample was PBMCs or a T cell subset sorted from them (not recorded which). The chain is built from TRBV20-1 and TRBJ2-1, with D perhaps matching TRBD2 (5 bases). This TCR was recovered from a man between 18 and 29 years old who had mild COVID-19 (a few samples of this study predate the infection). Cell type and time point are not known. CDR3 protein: CSAPSGVMEQFF. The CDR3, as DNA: TGCAGTGCTCCTTCCGGGGTCATGGAGCAGTTCTTC.